The subject of this entry is one T cell receptor (beta chain). This specimen comes from a study of shared clonotypes between healthy human individuals. CDR3 size: 14 residues. Trimming pared 3 bases from V and 0 bases from J, leaving 8 bases between. Germline V gives CDR1 MDHEN, CDR2 SYDVKM. Some clones are missing from TCRdb's copy, which holds only in-frame ones; the method was immunoSEQ multiplex PCR. Among about 1.5 million clones, around 98% were seen once, and the ten largest hold roughly 0.45%. This clonotype was obtained from a man between 25 and 39 years old in good health. The V call is TRBV28, the J call TRBJ1-2; D is ambiguous. Sequencing was carried out using naive CD4+ T cells sorted from blood. The subset denotes: CD45RA+ positively selected. This CDR3 is CASSFGVANYGYTF. Here the CDR3 DNA reads TGTGCCAGCAGTTTTGGGGTTGCTAACTATGGCTACACCTTC.